These 2 T cell receptor beta chains share one sample of origin, sequenced in a study of T cells in Graves' hyperthyroidism and ophthalmopathy. TCR beta CDR3 sequences were amplified from RNA transcripts. HTBI primers drove first-round RT-PCR of the TCR CDR3. TCRdb redid the calling of the multiplex PCR reads with MiXCR, one entry per CDR3 protein. Of a few hundred thousand distinct CDR3 sequences in the sample, less than 25% were seen once. Sequenced: blood. These receptors originate from a man aged 18 to 35 with Graves' hyperthyroidism.

The chain is built from TRBV15 and TRBJ1-2, with unresolved D. CDR3 length: 15 residues. Trimming removed 0 bases from V and 4 bases from J, with 12 bases in between. The V gene's germline CDR1 is LNHNV and CDR2 YYDKDF (reference sequence). The CDR3 is CATSRDSGRIYGYTF. CDR3 nucleotides: TGTGCCACCAGCAGAGATTCAGGAAGGATCTATGGCTACACCTTC.

This clonotype was seen at least ten times. V and J are TRBV24-1 and TRBJ2-5; no clear D gene. The CDR3 totals 13 residues. The germline V gene encodes CDR1 KGHDR and CDR2 SFDVKD. V lost 3 bases and J 8 bases, leaving 12 bases between the germline ends. The CDR3 nucleotides read TGTGCCACCAGTGATATGAACCTCCGAACCCAGTACTTC. It specifies CATSDMNLRTQYF.